These 26 T cell receptor beta chains were sequenced from one sample in a study of beta chain features in type 1 diabetes listed by TCRdb under 2018. The method behind the library was the immunoSEQ multiplex PCR assay. All of the isolated RNA was reverse transcribed with the High Capacity cDNA Reverse Transcription Kit, so expressed TCRB transcripts were sequenced. TCRdb mirrors the immuneACCESS table, restricted to in-frame sequences. Some clones are absent from its copies; in checked studies, under half trace to an unresolved V gene, and the reason for the others is unknown. In all, the sample holds fewer than 900,000 clones, and 17% of those were seen once. Jointly, the top ten make up 0.023% of the sample. Sample: naive CD4+ T cells from blood. The cell subset or site label, as the study defines it: true naive CD4+ T cells. All receptors derive from a woman aged 18-30 years in good health.

Only a few counts were recorded for this clone. The J gene is TRBJ1-1, the V gene TRBV5-1, with 9 bases matching TRBD1. V lost 4 bases, J lost 8 bases, and 6 bases stayed unmatched. Germline loops: CDR1 SGHRS, CDR2 YFSETQ. The CDR3 is made up of 13 amino acids. CDR3 sequence: CASSPAGQGEAFF. The CDR3 DNA reads TGCGCCAGCAGCCCGGCCGGACAGGGGGAAGCTTTCTTT.

On this clone: A junction end diverges from the germline sequence, so it may reflect a read error. For the CDR3, the DNA is TGTGCCAGCAGCTTACAGGGGACAGGGGGGGAGAGGATCTTT. Amino acids: CASSLQGTGGERIF. The J gene is TRBJ1-1, the V gene TRBV7-2; 11 bases are shared with TRBD1. This CDR3 has 14 amino acids. Germline CDR1 and CDR2: SGHTA and FQGNSA.

The gene calls are TRBV15 and TRBJ2-3; D is ambiguous. The length of the CDR3 is 17 residues. Per the germline V gene, CDR1 is LNHNV and CDR2 is YYDKDF (reference sequence). V was shortened by 0 bases and J by 1 base, with 14 bases between the two germline ends. The CDR3 coding sequence is TGTGCCACCAGCAGAGATAAGGTTCCCTTTCGCACAGATACGCAGTATTTT. Translation gives CATSRDKVPFRTDTQYF. Full variable domain (remainder filled in from reference TRBV15 and TRBJ2-3): DAMVIQNPRYQVTQFGKPVTLSCSQTLNHNVMYWYQQKSSQAPKLLFHYYDKDFNNEADTPDNFQSRRPNTSFCFLDIRSPGLGDTAMYLCATSRDKVPFRTDTQYFGPGTRLTVL.

This chain joins TRBV10-3 and TRBJ2-1, with 7 bases identical to TRBD2. The CDR3 spans 16 residues. Losses at the gene ends were 4 bases for V and 5 bases for J; bases not matched to a gene: 11. Germline-derived CDR1 and CDR2 are ENHRY and SYGVKD. CDR3 residues: CAISATPASGNNEQFF. The CDR3 DNA is TGTGCCATCAGTGCAACCCCGGCTAGCGGCAACAATGAGCAGTTCTTC.

The V and J genes are TRBV6-5 and TRBJ1-5; 9 nucleotides agree with TRBD1. There are 16 residues in the CDR3. With V trimmed by 0 bases and J by 6 bases, 6 bases remained unmatched. Germline assignment: CDR1 MNHEY and CDR2 SVGAGI. The CDR3 loop is CASSYSGTGLSQPQHF. The CDR3, as DNA: TGTGCCAGCAGTTACTCGGGGACAGGGTTAAGTCAGCCCCAGCATTTT.

The table lists this clone with a count of one. As DNA, the CDR3 is TGTGCCAGCAGCTTAGCGGGCCTGGACCAGATACATGAGCAGTTCTTC. It is translated as CASSLAGLDQIHEQFF. The rearrangement links TRBV7-2 to TRBJ2-1; no clear D. The CDR3 is 16 amino acids. Germline CDR1 reads SGHTA; CDR2 reads FQGNSA. Trimming cost V 0 bases and J 8 bases, with 17 bases left between them.

This clone was detected only a few times. CDR3: CASSSSGKSYNEQFF. The CDR3 nucleotides are TGTGCCAGCAGCTCGTCGGGGAAATCCTACAATGAGCAGTTCTTC. The genes are TRBV5-6 and TRBJ2-1; TRBD2 is a possible D gene (5 bases). Per the germline V gene, CDR1 is SGHDT and CDR2 is YYEEEE. Trimming took 3 bases from V and 1 from J, leaving 11 bases between them. CDR3 length: 15 amino acids.

The V and J genes are TRBV27 and TRBJ2-1, with 10 bases matching TRBD2. Trimming removed 5 bases from V and 8 bases from J; junction bases left unmatched: 6. Germline V gene sequence: CDR1 MNHEY, CDR2 SMNVEV (reference sequence). This CDR3 has 14 residues. CDR3 in amino acids: CASSSGRARDEQFF. For the CDR3, the DNA is TGTGCCAGCAGTAGCGGGAGGGCGCGGGATGAGCAGTTCTTC.

The V and J genes are TRBV20-1 and TRBJ2-7; no firm D call. V gave up 3 bases and J gave up 6 bases, with 9 bases separating them. Germline V gene sequence: CDR1 DFQATT, CDR2 SNEGSKA (reference sequence). The CDR3 covers 11 residues. The CDR3, as DNA: TGCAGTGCTAGGGGCCCGGGCGAGCAGTACTTC. Its protein is CSARGPGEQYF.

The V gene is TRBV7-8, the J gene TRBJ2-1; 9 bases match TRBD2. The CDR3 is 16 residues long. CDR1 and CDR2 from the germline V gene are SGHVS and FQNEAQ. V shed 2 bases and J 8 bases; nucleotides not matched to a gene: 10. The CDR3 spells CASSLNPAGGGDEQFF. The CDR3 DNA reads TGTGCCAGCAGCTTAAATCCAGCGGGAGGTGGAGATGAGCAGTTCTTC.

This clone showed up just a few times. The chain's CDR3 is CASSSSAGSYNEQFF. The CDR3 nucleotides read TGTGCCAGTAGTAGCTCGGCGGGATCCTACAATGAGCAGTTCTTC. The rearrangement uses TRBV19 and TRBJ2-1, with a possible D match to TRBD2 (6 bases). Trimming left V 4 bases short and J 1 base short, with 11 bases between. The germline V gene encodes CDR1 LNHDA and CDR2 SQIVND (reference sequence). This CDR3 is 15 amino acids long.

This clone was counted between two and nine times. This chain joins TRBV5-4 and TRBJ2-1, with 12 bases lining up with TRBD2. CDR1 and CDR2 (germline): SGHNT, YYREEE (reference sequence). The CDR3 is 16 residues long. The V and J ends lost 6 bases and 9 bases, in that order; junction bases with no gene match: 13. CDR3 sequence: CASTQGGLAGGGEQFF. The CDR3 nucleotides are TGTGCCAGCACCCAAGGAGGGCTAGCGGGAGGGGGTGAGCAGTTCTTC.

This clone was observed a single time. The V call is TRBV15, the J call TRBJ1-5; 9 nucleotides align to TRBD1. This CDR3 is built from 15 residues. Germline lookup yields CDR1 LNHNV and CDR2 YYDKDF (reference sequence). J was trimmed by 6 bases and V by 5 bases; bases with no gene match: 8. The CDR3 is CATSWTGTGSQPQHF. CDR3 nucleotide sequence: TGTGCCACCAGCTGGACGGGGACAGGGAGTCAGCCCCAGCATTTT.

This clone was detected a few times. V gene TRBV29-1 combines with J gene TRBJ1-1, with TRBD1 identical over 10 bases. The CDR3 extends over 12 amino acids. The V segment lost 4 bases and the J segment 7 bases; nucleotides outside the gene matches: 3. The germline gives CDR1 SQVTM, CDR2 ANQGSEA. The CDR3 loop is CSVGWDRGEAFF. DNA of the CDR3: TGCAGCGTTGGGTGGGACAGGGGTGAAGCTTTCTTT.

This chain uses TRBV21-1 with TRBJ2-5; TRBD2, the table's D call, was not compared with the DNA. TRBV21-1 is deemed a pseudogene. The CDR3 totals 16 residues. The CDR3 DNA reads TGTGCCAGCAGCCAAGAGGGAGGAAAGGGATCGGAGACCCAGTACTTC. Its protein is CASSQEGGKGSETQYF.

V gene TRBV29-1 combines with J gene TRBJ1-1, with a weak D call TRBD1 (5 bases). The CDR3 has 13 residues. Germline V lookup: CDR1 SQVTM, CDR2 ANQGSEA. V shed 4 bases and J shed 1 base, with 10 bases lying between them. The CDR3: CSVVRGTNTEAFF. For the CDR3, the DNA is TGCAGCGTTGTAAGGGGCACGAACACTGAAGCTTTCTTT.

The V and J genes are TRBV7-2 and TRBJ2-4, with 10 positions matching TRBD2. The CDR3 extends over 16 amino acids. Per germline, CDR1 SGHTA and CDR2 FQGNSA. Losses at the gene ends were 4 bases for V and 8 bases for J; bases not matched to a gene: 11. CDR3 DNA: TGTGCCAGCAGCTATATCGCCGGGACTAGCGTAGACATTCAGTACTTC. Translated: CASSYIAGTSVDIQYF.

This chain uses TRBV19 with TRBJ1-2, with 7 nucleotides matching TRBD1. The CDR3 loop spans 13 amino acids. The V gene's germline CDR1 is LNHDA and CDR2 SQIVND (reference sequence). With V trimmed by 5 bases and J by 6 bases, 6 bases remained unmatched. CDR3 sequence reads: CASSWDSEHGYTF. In DNA form, the CDR3 reads TGTGCCAGTAGTTGGGACAGCGAACATGGCTACACCTTC.

The chain couples TRBV20-1 to TRBJ2-1; weak D call: TRBD1 (5 bases). The CDR3 runs 11 residues. CDR1 is DFQATT, CDR2 SNEGSKA, per germline (reference sequence). V lost 3 bases and J 10 bases, leaving 10 bases between the germline ends. CDR3 amino acids: CSASDSAEQFF. The CDR3 nucleotides are TGCAGTGCTAGCGACAGCGCGGAGCAGTTCTTC.

The J gene is TRBJ1-3, the V gene TRBV6-6; 7 bases line up with TRBD1. Looked up from germline, CDR1 is MNHNY and CDR2 is SVGAGI (reference sequence). The CDR3 loop spans 14 amino acids. The V and J ends lost 7 bases and 8 bases, in that order; junction bases with no gene match: 11. The CDR3 loop reads CASKRQGHLDTIYF. As DNA, the CDR3 is TGTGCCAGCAAAAGACAGGGTCATTTGGACACCATATATTTT.

V usage is TRBV21-1 and J usage is TRBJ2-2; TRBD2 reflects the table's D call only, with no check against the DNA. TRBV21-1 is a documented pseudogene. The CDR3 runs to 15 residues. This CDR3 is CASSKFGGNTGELFF. The CDR3 nucleotides read TGTGCCAGCAGCAAATTCGGCGGGAACACCGGGGAGCTGTTTTTT.

This clone was found a few times. This chain joins TRBV5-1 and TRBJ1-2; possible D gene TRBD1, 5 bases. V was trimmed by 4 bases and J by 4 bases, leaving 17 bases between them. The germline V gene encodes CDR1 SGHRS and CDR2 YFSETQ. This CDR3 has 15 amino acids. The CDR3, as DNA: TGCGCCAGCAGCCTCACCGGGACCGAGTCCTATGGCTACACCTTC. It translates to CASSLTGTESYGYTF.

The chain employs TRBV7-2 and TRBJ2-2, with TRBD2 matching 12 bases. J lost 5 bases, V lost 5 bases, and 3 bases had no gene match. The CDR3 runs to 15 residues. Looked up from germline, CDR1 is SGHTA and CDR2 is FQGNSA. This CDR3 reads CASSQTSGRTGELFF. CDR3 sequence (DNA): TGTGCCAGCAGCCAAACTAGCGGGAGGACCGGGGAGCTGTTTTTT.

This clone was counted only a few times. The chain's CDR3 is CASSRTDGFPNYGYTF. Here the CDR3 DNA reads TGTGCCAGTAGCCGTACGGACGGGTTTCCTAACTATGGCTACACCTTC. The gene calls are TRBV19 and TRBJ1-2, with no clear D. This CDR3 comprises 16 residues. V lost 6 bases, J lost 0 bases, and 17 bases lay in between. Looked up from germline, CDR1 is LNHDA and CDR2 is SQIVND (reference sequence).

The chain carries TRBV4-3 and TRBJ2-2; a possible D gene is TRBD2 (5 bases). Between the trimmed V and J ends, which lost 5 bases and 3 bases, there was a span of 19 bases. Looked up from germline, CDR1 is LGHNA and CDR2 is YSLEER. The CDR3 has 17 amino acids. CDR3 amino acids: CASSWLGIMGYTGELFF. The CDR3 coding sequence is TGCGCCAGCAGCTGGCTCGGGATTATGGGTTACACCGGGGAGCTGTTTTTT.

On this clone itself: Other DNA sequences in this specimen translate into the identical CDR3. This rearrangement joins TRBV7-2 to TRBJ2-1, with D uncertain. Germline lookup yields CDR1 SGHTA and CDR2 FQGNSA. This CDR3 spans 16 amino acids. Trimming removed 1 base at V and 0 bases at J, with 10 bases between. The CDR3 sequence is CASSLGSSSSYNEQFF. CDR3 coding DNA: TGTGCCAGCAGCTTAGGGTCCTCTAGCTCCTACAATGAGCAGTTCTTC.